These T cell receptor beta chains were read from a single sample in a study of CXCR3-negative and CXCR3-positive naive CD8 T cells. No DNA is given; TCRdb re-called the 5' RACE reads and lists each CDR3 protein once. The sample spans tens of thousands of distinct CDR3 sequences; the ten largest clones claim approximately 1%. The specimen sequenced was naive CXCR3- CD8+ T cells from blood. The receptors derive from a human donor in good health. Some clones in this sample may be carry-over from other donors' samples. CDR3s include the opening cysteine and the closing phenylalanine or tryptophan. Fields, in order: V gene, J gene, CDR3 protein.

>TRBV29-1|TRBJ2-7
CSARQGAYEQYF
>TRBV20-1|TRBJ2-7
CSAYLVAGGLYEQYF
>TRBV25-1|TRBJ2-7
CASSAPGHLLEGWSYEQYF
>TRBV29-1|TRBJ1-2
CSVEGGSGYGYTF
>TRBV29-1|TRBJ2-1
CSVAGSYNEQFF
>TRBV14|TRBJ2-7
CASSLTPVGLGSEQYF
>TRBV5-1|TRBJ2-1
CASSLLSLSGGLVSLNEQFF
>TRBV11-3|TRBJ1-6
CASSLEGDLNSPLHF
>TRBV24-1|TRBJ2-1
CATSARDSYNEQFF
>TRBV7-2|TRBJ2-3
CASSLGSWRGDSTDTQYF
>TRBV12-3/TRBV12-4|TRBJ1-2
CASSSSDEYYGYTF
>TRBV5-1|TRBJ1-1
CASSPDSGEAFF
>TRBV5-6|TRBJ2-1
CASSGGWNEQFF
>TRBV29-1|TRBJ2-2
CSVELGLQNTGELFF
>TRBV7-3|TRBJ1-4
CASSSGPPRGEKLFF
>TRBV6-5|TRBJ2-3
CASSSFRGSTDTQYF
>TRBV28|TRBJ2-3
CASSSSRGSTDTQYF
>TRBV29-1|TRBJ2-2
CSVEGGGRGTIGELFF
>TRBV7-9|TRBJ2-5
CASSLFQAGEETQYF
>TRBV12-3/TRBV12-4|TRBJ1-2
CASSPDRSYYGYTF
>TRBV5-1|TRBJ2-7
CASSLPGAGEQYF
>TRBV19|TRBJ2-1
CASNGGGNEQFF
>TRBV3-1|TRBJ1-1
CASSPRWVGTEAFF
>TRBV4-1|TRBJ2-7
CASSQEGQVGYEQYF
>TRBV18|TRBJ1-1
CASSPPGTSEMNTEAFF
>TRBV5-5|TRBJ2-7
CASSLYSYEQYF
>TRBV5-6|TRBJ1-1
CASSLVGAHEAFF
>TRBV7-9|TRBJ1-1
CASSGQSRNTEAFF
>TRBV12-3/TRBV12-4|TRBJ1-4
CASSHPTGTEQKLFF
>TRBV25-1|TRBJ2-5
CASSDPGTTGETQYF
>TRBV14|TRBJ1-1
CASSQDVEGREAFF
>TRBV7-2|TRBJ2-2
CASSSHRATNTGELFF
>TRBV14|TRBJ1-2
CASSQDIGSTLYGYTF
>TRBV29-1|TRBJ2-1
CSVRGDPSGIHNEQFF
>TRBV6-5|TRBJ2-5
CASSLAGGPETQYF
>TRBV27|TRBJ1-1
CASSPSRGRTEAFF
>TRBV29-1|TRBJ2-5
CSVDRPTREETQYF
>TRBV11-2|TRBJ2-3
CASSLGGRVVTDTQYF
>TRBV11-1|TRBJ2-3
CASSLRLAGAPDTQYF
>TRBV7-2|TRBJ1-2
CASSLGTGGFGYTF
>TRBV28|TRBJ2-1
CASRLAGGLNEQFF
>TRBV29-1|TRBJ2-5
CSFGRAGTKTQYF
>TRBV12-3/TRBV12-4|TRBJ1-2
CASSAHRNYGYTF
>TRBV6-5|TRBJ2-1
CASIGLAEGNEQFF
>TRBV11-2|TRBJ2-1
CASSLAGQLGEQFF
>TRBV5-1|TRBJ2-7
CASSLEISYEQYF
>TRBV5-1|TRBJ2-7
CASSLGARSSYEQYF
>TRBV19|TRBJ1-5
CASRTAGTGYQPQHF
>TRBV12-3/TRBV12-4|TRBJ1-2
CASSSLGQGATNYGYTF
>TRBV29-1|TRBJ2-1
CSVELWSSGKYNEQFF
>TRBV12-3/TRBV12-4|TRBJ1-2
CASSLTGTGAGYTF
>TRBV7-9|TRBJ2-3
CASSLMDTQYF
>TRBV10-3|TRBJ2-3
CAISEGIAGHTSRADTQYF
>TRBV6-2/TRBV6-3|TRBJ2-2
CASSTRGRFGELFF
>TRBV28|TRBJ2-1
CASSERGGWGEQFF
>TRBV7-9|TRBJ2-2
CASSPRTGATGELFF
>TRBV29-1|TRBJ1-1
CSATTGDLNTEAFF
>TRBV5-1|TRBJ2-5
CASSLVEGATFGATQYF
>TRBV15|TRBJ1-3
CATSRDRGIVNTIYF